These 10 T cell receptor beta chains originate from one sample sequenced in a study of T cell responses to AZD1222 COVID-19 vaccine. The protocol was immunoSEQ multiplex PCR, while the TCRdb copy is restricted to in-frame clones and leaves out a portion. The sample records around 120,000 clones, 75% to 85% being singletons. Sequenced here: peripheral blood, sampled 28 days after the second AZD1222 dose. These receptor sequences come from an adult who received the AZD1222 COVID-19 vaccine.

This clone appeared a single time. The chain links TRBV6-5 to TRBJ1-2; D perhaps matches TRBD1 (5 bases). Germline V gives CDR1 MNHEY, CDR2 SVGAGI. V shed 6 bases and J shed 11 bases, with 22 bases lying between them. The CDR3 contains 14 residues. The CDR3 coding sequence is TGTGCCAGCAGCGCCAAGCAGGGCGTGTTTGGTTACACCTTC. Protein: CASSAKQGVFGYTF.

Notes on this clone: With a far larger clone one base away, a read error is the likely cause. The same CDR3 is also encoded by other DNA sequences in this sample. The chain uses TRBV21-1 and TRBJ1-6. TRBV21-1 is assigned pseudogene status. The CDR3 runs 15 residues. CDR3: CASSPPGLGGSPLHF. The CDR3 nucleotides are TGTGCCAGCAGCCCCCCCGGACTGGGGGGCTCACCCCTCCACTTT.

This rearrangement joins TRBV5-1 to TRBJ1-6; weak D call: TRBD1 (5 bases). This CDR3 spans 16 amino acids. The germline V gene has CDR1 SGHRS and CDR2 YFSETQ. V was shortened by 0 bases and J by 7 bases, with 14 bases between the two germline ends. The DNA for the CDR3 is TGCGCCAGCAGCTTGGGGGGCCCTGCCCAAAATTCACCCCTCCACTTT. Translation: CASSLGGPAQNSPLHF.

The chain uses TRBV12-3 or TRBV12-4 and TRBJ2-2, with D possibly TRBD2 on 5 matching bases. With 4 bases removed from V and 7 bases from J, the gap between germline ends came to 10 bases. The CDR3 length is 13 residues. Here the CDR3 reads CASSSPRGGELFF. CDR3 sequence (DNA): TGTGCCAGCAGTTCCCCCCGGGGCGGGGAGCTGTTTTTT.

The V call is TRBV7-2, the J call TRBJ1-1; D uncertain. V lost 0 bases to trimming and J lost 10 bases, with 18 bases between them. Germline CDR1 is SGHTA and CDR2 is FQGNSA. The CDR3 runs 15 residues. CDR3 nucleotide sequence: TGTGCCAGCAGCTTAGCCTCCGAGAAGTCTCTGGGAGCTTTCTTT. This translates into CASSLASEKSLGAFF.

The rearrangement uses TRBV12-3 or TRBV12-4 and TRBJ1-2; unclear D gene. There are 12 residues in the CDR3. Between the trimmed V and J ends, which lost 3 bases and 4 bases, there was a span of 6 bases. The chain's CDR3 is CASSFDGYGYTF. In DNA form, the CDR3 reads TGTGCCAGCAGTTTTGATGGCTATGGCTACACCTTC.

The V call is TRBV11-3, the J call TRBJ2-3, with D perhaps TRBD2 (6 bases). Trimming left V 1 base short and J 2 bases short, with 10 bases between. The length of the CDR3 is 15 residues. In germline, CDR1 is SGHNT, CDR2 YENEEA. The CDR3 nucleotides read TGTGCCAGCAGCTTAGGGAGGGGATTCACAGATACGCAGTATTTT. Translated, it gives CASSLGRGFTDTQYF.

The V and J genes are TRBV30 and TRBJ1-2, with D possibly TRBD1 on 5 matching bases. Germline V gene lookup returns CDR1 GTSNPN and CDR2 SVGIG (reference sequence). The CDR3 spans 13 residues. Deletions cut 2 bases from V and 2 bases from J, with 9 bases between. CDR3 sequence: CAWSTRENYGYTF. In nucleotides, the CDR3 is TGTGCCTGGAGTACCAGGGAAAACTATGGCTACACCTTC.

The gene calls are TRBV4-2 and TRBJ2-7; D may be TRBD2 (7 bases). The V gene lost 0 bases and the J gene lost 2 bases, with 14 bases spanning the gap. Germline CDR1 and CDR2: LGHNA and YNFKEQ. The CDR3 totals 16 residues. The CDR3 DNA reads TGTGCCAGCAGCCAAGAGCCAAGGGGGGGCGCCTACGAGCAGTACTTC. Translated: CASSQEPRGGAYEQYF.

CDR3 in DNA: TGTGCCAGCAGTTACGGAGGCTCCTACGAGCAGTACTTC. Residues: CASSYGGSYEQYF. The chain links TRBV6-5 to TRBJ2-7, with TRBD2 as a possible D gene (5 bases). The CDR3 covers 13 residues. Germline loops: CDR1 MNHEY, CDR2 SVGAGI. Trimming took off 2 bases at V and 0 bases at J, with 5 bases between the two ends.